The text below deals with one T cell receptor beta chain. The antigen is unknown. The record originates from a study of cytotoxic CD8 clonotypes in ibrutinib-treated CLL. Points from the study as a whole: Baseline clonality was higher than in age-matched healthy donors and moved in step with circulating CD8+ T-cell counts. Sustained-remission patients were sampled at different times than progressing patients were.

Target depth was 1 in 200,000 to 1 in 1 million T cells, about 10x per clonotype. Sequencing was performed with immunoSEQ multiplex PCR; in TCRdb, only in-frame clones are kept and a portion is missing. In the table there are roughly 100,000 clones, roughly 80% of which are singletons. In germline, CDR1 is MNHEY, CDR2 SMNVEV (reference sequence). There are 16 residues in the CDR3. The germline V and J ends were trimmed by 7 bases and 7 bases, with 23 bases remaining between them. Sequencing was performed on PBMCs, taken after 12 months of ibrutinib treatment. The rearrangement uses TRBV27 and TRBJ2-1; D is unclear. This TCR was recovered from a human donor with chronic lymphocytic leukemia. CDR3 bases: TGTGCCAGCACCCCTCTATACGATCCCTTTGGAAATGAGCAGTTCTTC. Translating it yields CASTPLYDPFGNEQFF.